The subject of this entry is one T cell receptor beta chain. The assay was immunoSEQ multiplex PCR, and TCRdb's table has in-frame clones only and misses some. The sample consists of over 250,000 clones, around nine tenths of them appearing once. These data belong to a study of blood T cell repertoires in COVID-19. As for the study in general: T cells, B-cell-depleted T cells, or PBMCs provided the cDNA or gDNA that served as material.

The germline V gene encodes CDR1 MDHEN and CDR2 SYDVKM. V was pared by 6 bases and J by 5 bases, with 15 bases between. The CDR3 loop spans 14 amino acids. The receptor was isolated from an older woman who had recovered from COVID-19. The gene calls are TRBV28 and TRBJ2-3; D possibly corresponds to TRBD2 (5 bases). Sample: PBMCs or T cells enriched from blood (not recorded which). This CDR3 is CASSSFWAGDTQYF. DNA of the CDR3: TGTGCCAGCAGCTCCTTTTGGGCGGGAGATACGCAGTATTTT. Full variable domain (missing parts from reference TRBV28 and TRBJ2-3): DVKVTQSSRYLVKRTGEKVFLECVQDMDHENMFWYRQDPGLGLRLIYFSYDVKMKEKGDIPEGYSVSREKKERFSLILESASTNQTSMYLCASSSFWAGDTQYFGPGTRLTVL.